These T cell receptor beta chains were read from a single sample in a study of human T cells and chemical hapten exposure. TCRdb reprocessed the RACE reads with MiXCR, giving one entry per CDR3 protein. The sample lists 350,000 or so distinct CDR3 sequences; roughly 6.9% were seen once. The specimen was whole blood, collected in connection with sensitization to the hapten diphenylcyclopropenone (DPC). The receptors here all came from a woman in her late teens or twenties with alopecia areata. Some clones in this sample may be carry-over from other donors' samples. CDR3s include the opening cysteine and the closing phenylalanine or tryptophan.

j_gene	v_gene	CDR3aa
TRBJ1-4	TRBV20-1	CSAPDRGGLSEKLFF
TRBJ2-7	TRBV29-1	CSVGGLAGAGTYEQYF
TRBJ1-2	TRBV18	CASSPTGQAYGYTF
TRBJ2-3	TRBV29-1	CSVERTGDDTQYF
TRBJ2-2	TRBV5-1	CASSPLTGKEGELFF
TRBJ2-3	TRBV12-3/TRBV12-4	CASSLGGATDTQYF
TRBJ2-3	TRBV7-2	CASSTSGGTLAISGTDTQYF
TRBJ2-7	TRBV6-2/TRBV6-3	CASSPPPDRSYEQYF
TRBJ1-6	TRBV18	CASSQGTDNSPLHF
TRBJ1-1	TRBV7-9	CATSDRIPGQGGVNTEAFF
TRBJ2-7	TRBV14	CASSPADISDEQYF
TRBJ2-3	TRBV7-8	CASSLGLLPTDTQYF
TRBJ1-5	TRBV12-3/TRBV12-4	CASSITAVNQPQHF
TRBJ2-5	TRBV7-2	CASSFRTGGQETQYF
TRBJ2-3	TRBV6-6	CASSYGFFGGHTDTQYF
TRBJ2-3	TRBV4-3	CASSQETTSGGSTDTQYF
TRBJ2-2	TRBV3-1	CASSQGLAGVGTGELFF
TRBJ2-3	TRBV6-2/TRBV6-3	CASRTPREGWTGDTTDTQYF
TRBJ2-3	TRBV28	CASSTVWGPTDTQYF
TRBJ1-5	TRBV6-2/TRBV6-3	CASSLGTGKWPQHF
TRBJ2-3	TRBV5-8	CASRQERGHTDTQYF
TRBJ1-1	TRBV7-3	CASSLVSSTEAFF
TRBJ2-2	TRBV29-1	CSVGLGGELFF
TRBJ2-7	TRBV5-6	CASSWDRNYEQYF
TRBJ2-5	TRBV7-8	CASSLGVWDQETQYF
TRBJ2-7	TRBV18	CASSPPGVAKVHEQYF
TRBJ2-4	TRBV5-8	CASSLGAGGLIQYF
TRBJ2-3	TRBV7-9	CASSTRDRGTQYF
TRBJ1-5	TRBV6-2/TRBV6-3	CASSYRTFSNQPQHF
TRBJ2-1	TRBV6-2/TRBV6-3	CASSYPSGGAGNEQFF
TRBJ2-3	TRBV7-6	CASSTGLAGGGDTQYF
TRBJ2-3	TRBV7-2	CASKVADTQYF
TRBJ1-2	TRBV7-2	CASTINQGVNYGYTF
TRBJ1-2	TRBV3-1	CASSRPGQGDYGYTF
TRBJ1-1	TRBV2	CASSRQGAGEAFF
TRBJ2-7	TRBV9	CASPDGGLYEQYF
TRBJ1-6	TRBV11-2	CASSALGGPLHF
TRBJ2-5	TRBV29-1	CSVYWTSGGLMYQETQYF
TRBJ2-1	TRBV9	CASSVAGDSYNEQFF
TRBJ2-1	TRBV18	CASSPPSGGQTEQFF
TRBJ1-6	TRBV20-1	CSARPTVSPLHF
TRBJ1-3	TRBV12-3/TRBV12-4	CASSLDMTIYF
TRBJ1-1	TRBV5-1	CASSLQGGETEAFF
TRBJ2-7	TRBV29-1	CSVEMLDREEQYF
TRBJ2-3	TRBV12-3/TRBV12-4	CASSATGTTTDTQYF
TRBJ2-3	TRBV18	CASSQDRRTDTQYF
TRBJ1-1	TRBV5-1	CASSPYGLAEHMNTEAFF
TRBJ1-1	TRBV6-1	CASSKGPQGVLKAFF
TRBJ2-7	TRBV7-9	CASSSRGPSYEQYF
TRBJ1-5	TRBV6-1	CASTPDHNNQPQHF